The rows below give T cell receptor beta chains drawn from one sample of a study of T cells after yellow fever vaccination. One entry per CDR3 protein, called by TCRdb with MiXCR from the 5' RACE reads. The sample records about 340,000 distinct CDR3 sequences, roughly an eighth being singletons. The sequencing used CD4+ T cells sorted from PBMCs, collected 15 days after the yellow fever booster vaccination. These receptors were obtained from a young man who received the YFV17D yellow fever vaccine. Each CDR3 is given with its conserved first and last residue. The D gene is left open where the match is weak. The size of a clone is reported for some rows only, either as once, few or many, or as a class for expanded clones.

cdr3_length,clone_size,j_call,d_call,v_call,cdr3_nt,cdr3_aa
14,-,TRBJ2-3,-,TRBV2,TGTGCCAGCAGTAGCGTAATTAGCACAGATACGCAGTATTTT,CASSSVISTDTQYF
13,-,TRBJ1-2,-,TRBV18,TGTGCCAGCTCACCACAGGGGGACAACGGCTACACCTTC,CASSPQGDNGYTF
15,few,TRBJ1-6,-,TRBV6-1,TGTGCCAGCAGTGAATTCTTTCCCTGGAATTCACCCCTCCACTTT,CASSEFFPWNSPLHF
15,many,TRBJ2-3,-,TRBV5-1,TGCGCCAGCAGCCCTATTCGGGGGCCCACAGATACGCAGTATTTT,CASSPIRGPTDTQYF
16,few,TRBJ2-2,-,TRBV10-1,TGCGCCAGCAGTCCTATTGGAGGGGCGCCCGCCGGGGAGCTGTTTTTT,CASSPIGGAPAGELFF
15,-,TRBJ2-3,-,TRBV4-3,TGCGCCAGCAGCCCTAGGGGGGGGGCAACAGATACGCAGTATTTT,CASSPRGGATDTQYF
14,many,TRBJ1-1,-,TRBV5-4,TGTGCCAGCAGCTTGGGACAGCAGAACACTGAAGCTTTCTTT,CASSLGQQNTEAFF
15,-,TRBJ1-6,-,TRBV6-5,TGTGCCAGCAGACCTGGGGGCATATTTGGTTCACCCCTCCACTTT,CASRPGGIFGSPLHF
15,once,TRBJ2-7,TRBD2,TRBV6-5,TGTGCCAGCAGTGGGGGGGACGTGAGCTCCTACGAGCAGTACTTC,CASSGGDVSSYEQYF
15,-,TRBJ2-5,TRBD1,TRBV7-9,TGTGCCAGCAGCCCTACGGGGACAGGGGGCGAGACCCAGTACTTC,CASSPTGTGGETQYF
14,few,TRBJ1-2,-,TRBV13,TGTGCCAGCAGCTCACAGGAGATCACCTATGGCTACACCTTC,CASSSQEITYGYTF
12,few,TRBJ2-5,-,TRBV6-2/TRBV6-3,TGTGCCAGCTGCCGTCCTTGGGAGACCCAGTACTTC,CASCRPWETQYF
16,-,TRBJ1-3,TRBD1,TRBV11-2,TGTGCCAGCAGCTCCGGGACAGGGGTTATCGGAAACACCATATATTTT,CASSSGTGVIGNTIYF
14,many,TRBJ2-1,TRBD2,TRBV10-3,TGTGCCATCAGCGATCGGGGGGGGCTCAATGAGCAGTTCTTC,CAISDRGGLNEQFF
13,few,TRBJ2-5,TRBD2,TRBV5-1,TGCGCCAGCAGTAAAGAGCGGGGAGAGACCCAGTACTTC,CASSKERGETQYF
15,few,TRBJ2-1,-,TRBV9,TGTGCCAGCAGCGTAGCTCGACAGTCATACAATGAGCAGTTCTTC,CASSVARQSYNEQFF
16,-,TRBJ1-2,-,TRBV7-2,TGTGCCAGCACTCCTGGGGGGGGGCCACGCAACTATGGCTACACCTTC,CASTPGGGPRNYGYTF
19,-,TRBJ2-2,TRBD1,TRBV14,TGTGCCAGCAGCCCTTTACGGGACAGGGGACTCCTGAACACCGGGGAGCTGTTTTTT,CASSPLRDRGLLNTGELFF
15,few,TRBJ1-5,-,TRBV18,TGTGCCAGCTCACCACTTACCGGCGCGGGTCAGCCCCAGCATTTT,CASSPLTGAGQPQHF
15,-,TRBJ1-1,-,TRBV6-5,TGTGCCAGCACTCAGAAATTGAATAGAGACACTGAAGCTTTCTTT,CASTQKLNRDTEAFF